This T cell receptor beta chain was sequenced in a study of immune characterization of retroperitoneal liposarcoma. In germline, CDR1 is SGHTA, CDR2 FQGNSA. This CDR3 contains 17 residues. The V end lost 2 bases, the J end lost 6 bases, and 20 bases lay between the germline ends. One entry per CDR3 protein results from TCRdb running MiXCR on the PCR reads. The sample has about 9,200 distinct CDR3 sequences; under 35% are singletons. This chain links TRBV7-2 with TRBJ2-1; maybe TRBD2 (7 bases). Material: tumor tissue. The receptor was derived from a female donor with retroperitoneal liposarcoma. CDR3 loop: CASSLKGAMGGANEQFF. The DNA for the CDR3 is TGTGCCAGCAGCTTAAAGGGAGCTATGGGGGGGGCCAATGAGCAGTTCTTC.